Below, 22 T cell receptor beta chains from the same sample are listed, as sequenced in a study of blood T cell repertoires in COVID-19. TCRdb's table, derived via immunoSEQ multiplex PCR, lists solely in-frame clones and lacks some. The data show approximately 350,000 clones, 85% to 90% seen once. Sequenced sample: peripheral blood. Every receptor here comes from a woman aged 45 to 65 with COVID-19, enrolled during active disease.

The chain is built from TRBV18 and TRBJ2-3; TRBD1 aligns across 12 bases. Germline V gene lookup returns CDR1 KGHSH and CDR2 LQKENI. Unmatched junction bases numbered 4, after V lost 2 bases and J lost 4 bases. This CDR3 comprises 16 residues. DNA for the CDR3: TGTGCCAGCTCACCAGGGACAGGGGGCGTCTCAGATACGCAGTATTTT. Protein sequence: CASSPGTGGVSDTQYF.

This clone came up once. CDR3 sequence (DNA): TGTGCCAGCAGCTTGGAACTAGCGGGAGTATACAATGAGCAGTTCTTC. Its protein product is CASSLELAGVYNEQFF. This chain connects TRBV5-6 to TRBJ2-1; 11 bases line up with TRBD2. J was trimmed by 4 bases and V by 0 bases; bases with no gene match: 3. CDR1 is SGHDT, CDR2 YYEEEE, per germline. The length of the CDR3 is 16 residues.

V and J are TRBV4-1 and TRBJ1-1, with a possible D match to TRBD1 (5 bases). CDR1 is MGHRA, CDR2 YSYEKL, per germline. This CDR3 comprises 14 residues. Trimming removed 3 bases at V and 6 bases at J, with 14 bases between. CDR3 region: CASSQGFQGSEAFF. Here the CDR3 DNA reads TGCGCCAGCAGCCAGGGATTCCAGGGCTCTGAAGCTTTCTTT.

The count of this clone is one. V is TRBV6-6 and J is TRBJ2-7; 12 nucleotides line up with TRBD2. The junction had 7 bases not matched to a gene; V was cut back by 5 bases and J by 2 bases. Per the germline V gene, CDR1 is MNHNY and CDR2 is SVGAGI (reference sequence). CDR3 length equals 16 residues. The CDR3 region is CASSRPPSGRAYEQYF. CDR3 bases: TGTGCCAGCAGTCGACCCCCTAGCGGGAGGGCCTACGAGCAGTACTTC.

The chain uses TRBV6-5 and TRBJ1-1; 7 bases match TRBD1. J lost 4 bases, V lost 6 bases, and 8 bases had no gene match. The germline V gene encodes CDR1 MNHEY and CDR2 SVGAGI. This CDR3 is 14 amino acids long. CDR3 protein: CASSRQGPSTEAFF. CDR3 nucleotide sequence: TGTGCCAGCAGCCGACAGGGCCCGAGCACTGAAGCTTTCTTT.

The V call is TRBV30, the J call TRBJ2-2; possible D gene TRBD2, 6 bases. The CDR3 contains 14 residues. The V end was cut by 1 base, the J end by 4 bases, with 10 bases between. CDR1 is GTSNPN and CDR2 is SVGIG in the germline V gene (reference sequence). The CDR3 reads CAWSGDSPTGELFF. In DNA form, the CDR3 reads TGTGCCTGGAGTGGGGACTCCCCCACCGGGGAGCTGTTTTTT.

V and J are TRBV19 and TRBJ2-1, with D possibly being TRBD1 (7 bases). V was shortened by 3 bases and J by 4 bases, with 19 bases between the two germline ends. Looked up from germline, CDR1 is LNHDA and CDR2 is SQIVND (reference sequence). The CDR3 consists of 17 residues. DNA for the CDR3: TGTGCCAGTAGTATCCAGGGGGGATGGACCATTTACAATGAGCAGTTCTTC. It specifies CASSIQGGWTIYNEQFF.

As DNA, the CDR3 is TGCGCAAGACCCGCCGGGACAGGGGAAGAGACCCAGTACTTC. Its translation is CARPAGTGEETQYF. The chain employs TRBV4-1 and TRBJ2-5; 10 nucleotides match TRBD1. This CDR3 region has 14 residues. Germline V gene data show CDR1 as MGHRA and CDR2 as YSYEKL.

The chain uses TRBV11-1 and TRBJ1-2, with D perhaps TRBD1 (5 bases). The V end was cut by 2 bases, the J end by 3 bases, with 7 bases between. CDR3 length: 13 residues. Per germline, CDR1 SGHAT and CDR2 FQDESV (reference sequence). The CDR3 reads CASSLSQDYGYTF. As DNA, the CDR3 is TGTGCCAGCAGCTTATCACAGGACTATGGCTACACCTTC.

This sequence joins TRBV27 and TRBJ1-1; 9 bases match TRBD1. The CDR3 has 14 residues. Germline assignment: CDR1 MNHEY and CDR2 SMNVEV (reference sequence). After removal of 6 bases from V and 4 bases from J, the junction contained 6 bases not matched to a gene. CDR3 sequence: CASSTGGLSTEAFF. For the CDR3, the DNA is TGTGCCAGCAGCACAGGGGGCTTAAGCACTGAAGCTTTCTTT.

The CDR3 reads CSASGRAIPYEQYF. CDR3 coding DNA: TGCAGCGCCTCAGGGCGTGCCATACCCTACGAGCAGTACTTC. The J gene is TRBJ2-7, the V gene TRBV29-1; perhaps TRBD1 as D (5 bases). Germline-derived CDR1 and CDR2 are SQVTM and ANQGSEA. V lost 7 bases and J 2 bases, leaving 18 bases between the germline ends. The CDR3 has 14 amino acids.

This chain joins TRBV5-1 and TRBJ1-2; the match to TRBD1 covers 9 bases. V was pared by 4 bases and J by 6 bases, with 7 bases of the junction left unmatched. The CDR3 covers 14 residues. The germline CDR1 and CDR2 sequences are SGHRS and YFSETQ. CDR3 amino acids: CASSGLQGANGYTF. In DNA form, the CDR3 reads TGCGCCAGCAGCGGATTACAGGGGGCCAATGGCTACACCTTC. Full variable domain (remainder filled in from reference TRBV5-1 and TRBJ1-2): KAGVTQTPRYLIKTRGQQVTLSCSPISGHRSVSWYQQTPGQGLQFLFEYFSETQRNKGNFPGRFSGRQFSNSRSEMNVSTLELGDSALYLCASSGLQGANGYTFGSGTRLTVV.

The chain uses TRBV5-6 and TRBJ2-3; 8 bases agree with TRBD1. Unmatched junction bases numbered 9, after V lost 5 bases and J lost 1 base. CDR3 length equals 16 residues. Germline V gene lookup returns CDR1 SGHDT and CDR2 YYEEEE. The CDR3 DNA sequence: TGTGCCAGCAGTTTGAACCAGGGGGCGGGCACAGATACGCAGTATTTT. Protein sequence: CASSLNQGAGTDTQYF.

The chain recombines TRBV12-5 with TRBJ2-5; 10 nucleotides match TRBD1. J lost 4 bases, V lost 4 bases, and 9 bases had no gene match. CDR1 LGHNT and CDR2 FRNRAP come from the germline V gene. This CDR3 is built from 16 residues. In nucleotides, the CDR3 is TGTGCTAGTGGTTCCCCCCGGACAGGGGGACGAGAGACCCAGTACTTC. Its protein is CASGSPRTGGRETQYF.

The genes are TRBV9 and TRBJ1-2; possibly TRBD1 for D (5 bases). V lost 3 bases to trimming and J lost 8 bases, with 14 bases between them. Germline CDR1 reads SGDLS; CDR2 reads YYNGEE. This CDR3 contains 13 residues. The CDR3 sequence is CASSARDLPGYTF. CDR3 DNA: TGTGCCAGCAGCGCCCGGGACTTACCCGGCTACACCTTC.

The rearrangement uses TRBV7-8 and TRBJ1-1; tentative D call: TRBD1 (5 bases). From germline, CDR1 is SGHVS and CDR2 FQNEAQ. Trimming left V 2 bases short and J 5 bases short, with 15 bases between. The CDR3 totals 15 residues. CDR3 DNA: TGTGCCAGCAGCTTAACCTCGGCAGGGAGGACTGAAGCTTTCTTT. Its protein product is CASSLTSAGRTEAFF.

This clone has only a few counts. CDR3 nucleotide sequence: TGTGCCAGCAGCTCTTACTTTCCGGGAGATTCACCCCTCCACTTT. Its protein is CASSSYFPGDSPLHF. This chain connects TRBV2 to TRBJ1-6; D not resolved. V gave up 6 bases and J gave up 8 bases, with 17 bases separating them. Germline assignment: CDR1 SNHLY and CDR2 FYNNEI. The CDR3 is 15 residues long.

The rearrangement links TRBV19 to TRBJ2-2, with TRBD2 identical over 10 bases. The CDR3 has 18 amino acids. In germline, CDR1 is LNHDA, CDR2 SQIVND (reference sequence). After removal of 6 bases from V and 1 base from J, the junction contained 11 bases not matched to a gene. The CDR3 DNA sequence: TGTGCCAGTAGATTCCCCCCTAGCGGGAGTGGGAACACCGGGGAGCTGTTTTTT. This sequence encodes CASRFPPSGSGNTGELFF.

The CDR3 DNA sequence: TGTGCCAGCAAAGGGACAGCCAACGTTCTGGCTGAAGCTTTCTTT. Residues: CASKGTANVLAEAFF. J is TRBJ1-1 and V is TRBV11-2; 7 bases are a match to TRBD1. The CDR3 spans 15 residues. V gave up 7 bases and J gave up 6 bases; unmatched junction bases: 14. Germline V CDR1 and CDR2: SGHAT, FQNNGV.

V is TRBV4-2 and J is TRBJ2-1; TRBD2 agrees at 7 bases. Germline-derived CDR1 and CDR2 are LGHNA and YNFKEQ. The J segment lost 7 bases and the V segment lost 1 base, leaving 13 bases of the junction unmatched. The CDR3 consists of 17 residues. CDR3 sequence: CASSQVYQAGEGNEQFF. The CDR3 nucleotides read TGTGCCAGCAGCCAAGTGTACCAGGCGGGAGAAGGGAATGAGCAGTTCTTC.

V is TRBV6-1 and J is TRBJ2-5; D is undetermined. Deletions cut 1 base from V and 0 bases from J, with 9 bases between. CDR1 and CDR2 (germline): MNHNS, SASEGT. This CDR3 region has 15 residues. Written as DNA, the CDR3 is TGTGCCAGCAGTGAAGTGGTGTACTACCAAGAGACCCAGTACTTC. This encodes CASSEVVYYQETQYF.

This chain links TRBV9 with TRBJ2-1; D possibly corresponds to TRBD1 (6 bases). Trimming took off 3 bases at V and 10 bases at J, with 11 bases between the two ends. The length of the CDR3 is 12 residues. Germline assignment: CDR1 SGDLS and CDR2 YYNGEE. The CDR3 nucleotides are TGTGCCAGCAGCGACACAGGGTGGGAGCAGTTCTTC. Its protein product is CASSDTGWEQFF.